Given below is one T cell receptor beta chain in context. No antigen is known for it. This CDR3 is also generated by other DNA sequences in the sample. The sample belongs to a study of radiotherapy plus CTLA-4 blockade in lung cancer. Looking at the study overall: Objective responses were documented in 15% to 20% of patients, with disease control in around 31%.

Repertoires were generated with immunoSEQ multiplex PCR, while TCRdb's copy carries only in-frame clones and drops some. In the table there are 81,000 or so clones, around four fifths of which are singletons. The CDR3 consists of 14 residues. V lost 3 bases to trimming and J lost 4 bases; unmatched junction nucleotides: 1. The germline V gene has CDR1 SGDLS and CDR2 YYNGEE. Findings and limits, study-wide: TCR clones from tumors expanded in blood after radiotherapy plus ipilimumab. Early clone dynamics of blood T cells, plus interferon-beta, reportedly predicted response best.

The rearrangement links TRBV9 to TRBJ1-5; 10 bases are shared with TRBD1. The receptor's source is a human donor with non-small cell lung cancer that progressed on radiotherapy plus ipilimumab. Sequencing was performed on peripheral blood, taken from a patient treated with radiotherapy plus ipilimumab. Here the CDR3 DNA reads TGTGCCAGCAGCGCGGGACAGGGGAATCAGCCCCAGCATTTT. Protein: CASSAGQGNQPQHF.